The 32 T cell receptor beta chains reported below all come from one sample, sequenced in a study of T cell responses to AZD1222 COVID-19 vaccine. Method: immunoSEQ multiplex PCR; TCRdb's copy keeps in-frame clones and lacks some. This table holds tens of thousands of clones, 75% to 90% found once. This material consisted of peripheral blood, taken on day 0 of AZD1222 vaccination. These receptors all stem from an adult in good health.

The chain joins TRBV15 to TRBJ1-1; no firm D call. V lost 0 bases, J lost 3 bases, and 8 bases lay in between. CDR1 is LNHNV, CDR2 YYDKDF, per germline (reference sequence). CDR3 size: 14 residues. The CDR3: CATSRDRKDTEAFF. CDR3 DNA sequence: TGTGCCACCAGCAGAGATCGGAAGGACACTGAAGCTTTCTTT.

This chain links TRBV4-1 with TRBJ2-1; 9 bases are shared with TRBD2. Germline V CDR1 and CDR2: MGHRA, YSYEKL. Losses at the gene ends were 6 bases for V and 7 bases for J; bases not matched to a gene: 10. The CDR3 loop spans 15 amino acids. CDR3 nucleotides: TGCGCCAGCAGGGAAGGGGTAGCGGGAGCTAATGAGCAGTTCTTC. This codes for CASREGVAGANEQFF.

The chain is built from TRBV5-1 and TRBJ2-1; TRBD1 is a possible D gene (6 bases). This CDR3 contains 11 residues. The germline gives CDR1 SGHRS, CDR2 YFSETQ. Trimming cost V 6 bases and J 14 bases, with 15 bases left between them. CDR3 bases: TGCGCCAGCACCATCGGACAGTCTAAGTTCTTC. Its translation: CASTIGQSKFF.

The CDR3 bases are TGCGCCAGCAGCTTGGGGGCTAGCGGGAGTCACGAGCAGTACTTC. It yields the protein CASSLGASGSHEQYF. The chain links TRBV5-1 to TRBJ2-7, with 10 bases aligning to TRBD2. V gave up 0 bases and J gave up 5 bases; unmatched junction bases: 5. Germline values: CDR1 SGHRS, CDR2 YFSETQ. CDR3 length: 15 amino acids. Based on the CDR3 plus reference TRBV5-1 and TRBJ2-7, the full variable domain is KAGVTQTPRYLIKTRGQQVTLSCSPISGHRSVSWYQQTPGQGLQFLFEYFSETQRNKGNFPGRFSGRQFSNSRSEMNVSTLELGDSALYLCASSLGASGSHEQYFGPGTRLTVT.

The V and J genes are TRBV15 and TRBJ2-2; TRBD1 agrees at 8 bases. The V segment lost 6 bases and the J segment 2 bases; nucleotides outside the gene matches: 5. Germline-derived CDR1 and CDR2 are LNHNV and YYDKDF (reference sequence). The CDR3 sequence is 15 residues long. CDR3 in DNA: TGTGCCACCAGATCAGGGGGCGCCAACACCGGGGAGCTGTTTTTT. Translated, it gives CATRSGGANTGELFF. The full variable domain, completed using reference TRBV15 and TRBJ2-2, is DAMVIQNPRYQVTQFGKPVTLSCSQTLNHNVMYWYQQKSSQAPKLLFHYYDKDFNNEADTPDNFQSRRPNTSFCFLDIRSPGLGDTAMYLCATRSGGANTGELFFGEGSRLTVL.

The CDR3: CASSLFTGLAGPDTQYF. CDR3 in DNA: TGTGCCAGCAGCTTATTTACAGGGCTAGCGGGCCCAGATACGCAGTATTTT. This chain joins TRBV5-4 and TRBJ2-3; 8 bases are a match to TRBD2. The CDR3 totals 17 residues. Germline V CDR1 and CDR2: SGHNT, YYREEE (reference sequence). J gave up 4 bases and V 2 bases, and 12 bases lay outside the gene matches.

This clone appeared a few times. Here the CDR3 DNA reads TGTGCCAGCAGTCAATGGACTAGCAGTCCCTACGAGCAGTACTTC. It encodes CASSQWTSSPYEQYF. The genes are TRBV7-3 and TRBJ2-7; 8 nucleotides agree with TRBD2. V shed 6 bases, J shed 2 bases, and the junction held 9 bases outside the gene matches. The CDR3 extends over 15 amino acids. In germline, CDR1 is SGHTA, CDR2 FQGTGA.

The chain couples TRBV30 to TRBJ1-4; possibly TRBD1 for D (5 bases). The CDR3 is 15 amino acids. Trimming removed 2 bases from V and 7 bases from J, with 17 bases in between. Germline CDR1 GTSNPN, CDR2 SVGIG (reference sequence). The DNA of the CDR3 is TGTGCCTGGAGTACCTCGGGAGGGGTTGGTGAAAAACTGTTTTTT. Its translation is CAWSTSGGVGEKLFF.

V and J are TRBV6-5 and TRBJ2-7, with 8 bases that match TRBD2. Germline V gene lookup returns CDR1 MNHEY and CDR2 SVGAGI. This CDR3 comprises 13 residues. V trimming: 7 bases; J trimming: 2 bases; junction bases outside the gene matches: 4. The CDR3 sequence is CASNPGGPYEQYF. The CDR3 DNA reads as TGTGCCAGCAACCCGGGAGGGCCCTACGAGCAGTACTTC.

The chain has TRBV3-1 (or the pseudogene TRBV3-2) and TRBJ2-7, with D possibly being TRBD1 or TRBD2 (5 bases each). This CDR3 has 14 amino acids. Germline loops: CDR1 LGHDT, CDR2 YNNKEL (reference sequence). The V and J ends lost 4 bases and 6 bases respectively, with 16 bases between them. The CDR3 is CASSPTQGGGEQYF. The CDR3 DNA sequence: TGTGCCAGCAGCCCTACCCAGGGCGGAGGCGAGCAGTACTTC.

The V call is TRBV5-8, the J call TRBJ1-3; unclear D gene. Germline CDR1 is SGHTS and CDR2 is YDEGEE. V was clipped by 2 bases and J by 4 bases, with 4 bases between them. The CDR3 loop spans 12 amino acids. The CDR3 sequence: CASSFEGNTIYF. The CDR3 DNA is TGTGCCAGCAGCTTTGAAGGAAACACCATATATTTT.

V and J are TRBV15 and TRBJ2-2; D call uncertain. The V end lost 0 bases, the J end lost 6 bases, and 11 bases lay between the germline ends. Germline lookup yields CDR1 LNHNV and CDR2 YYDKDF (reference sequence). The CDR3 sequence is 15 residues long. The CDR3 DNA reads TGTGCCACCAGCAGAGATCCGGCTACATCCGGGGAGCTGTTTTTT. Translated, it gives CATSRDPATSGELFF.

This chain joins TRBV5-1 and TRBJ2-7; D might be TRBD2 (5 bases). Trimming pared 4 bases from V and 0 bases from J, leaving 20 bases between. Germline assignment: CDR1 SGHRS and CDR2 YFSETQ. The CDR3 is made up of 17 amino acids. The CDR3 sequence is CASSPIWSRTGSYEQYF. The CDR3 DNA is TGCGCCAGCAGCCCGATTTGGTCCCGGACTGGCTCCTACGAGCAGTACTTC.

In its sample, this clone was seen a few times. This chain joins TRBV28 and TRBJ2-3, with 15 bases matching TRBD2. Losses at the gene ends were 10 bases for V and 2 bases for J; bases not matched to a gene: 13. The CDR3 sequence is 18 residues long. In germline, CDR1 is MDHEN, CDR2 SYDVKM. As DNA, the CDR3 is TGTGCCACCTCGGGGACTAGCGGGAGGAACTTTTACACAGATACGCAGTATTTT. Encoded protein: CATSGTSGRNFYTDTQYF.

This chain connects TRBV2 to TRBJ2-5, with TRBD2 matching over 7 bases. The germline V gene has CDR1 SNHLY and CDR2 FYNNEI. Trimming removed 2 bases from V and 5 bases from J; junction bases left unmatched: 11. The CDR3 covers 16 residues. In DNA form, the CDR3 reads TGTGCCAGCAGTGAATACGGGGGAGGGAATTATGAGACCCAGTACTTC. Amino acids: CASSEYGGGNYETQYF. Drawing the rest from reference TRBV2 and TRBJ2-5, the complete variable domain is EPEVTQTPSHQVTQMGQEVILRCVPISNHLYFYWYRQILGQKVEFLVSFYNNEISEKSEIFDDQFSVERPDGSNFTLKIRSTKLEDSAMYFCASSEYGGGNYETQYFGPGTRLLVL.

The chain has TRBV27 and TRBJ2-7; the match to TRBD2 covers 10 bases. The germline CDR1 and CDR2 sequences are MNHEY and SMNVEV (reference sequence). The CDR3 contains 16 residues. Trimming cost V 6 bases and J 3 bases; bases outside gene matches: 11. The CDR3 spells CASSLPGLADYYEQYF. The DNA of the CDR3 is TGTGCCAGCAGCCTCCCCGGACTAGCGGATTACTACGAGCAGTACTTC.

The DNA for the CDR3 is TGTGCCAGCAGCTTTAGGGAGGGAGATACGCAGTATTTT. This translates into CASSFREGDTQYF. The rearrangement joins TRBV6-5 to TRBJ2-3; 7 nucleotides agree with TRBD2. Losses at the gene ends were 6 bases for V and 5 bases for J; bases not matched to a gene: 5. CDR1 MNHEY and CDR2 SVGAGI come from the germline V gene. The length of the CDR3 is 13 residues.

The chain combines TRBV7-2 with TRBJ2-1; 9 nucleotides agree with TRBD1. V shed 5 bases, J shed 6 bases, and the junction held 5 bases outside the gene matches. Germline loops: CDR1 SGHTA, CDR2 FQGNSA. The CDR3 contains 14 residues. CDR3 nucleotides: TGTGCCAGCAGCCCGGGACAGGGACGCAATGAGCAGTTCTTC. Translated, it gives CASSPGQGRNEQFF. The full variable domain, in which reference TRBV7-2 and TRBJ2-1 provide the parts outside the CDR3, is GAGVSQSPSNKVTEKGKDVELRCDPISGHTALYWYRQSLGQGLEFLIYFQGNSAPDKSGLPSDRFSAERTGGSVSTLTIQRTQQEDSAVYLCASSPGQGRNEQFFGPGTRLTVL.

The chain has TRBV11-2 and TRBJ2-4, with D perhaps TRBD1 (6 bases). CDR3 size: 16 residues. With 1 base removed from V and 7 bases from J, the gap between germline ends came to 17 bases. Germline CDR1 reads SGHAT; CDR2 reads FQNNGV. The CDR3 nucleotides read TGTGCCAGCAGCTTAGCTACAGGGTGGGGGACCAACATTCAGTACTTC. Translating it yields CASSLATGWGTNIQYF. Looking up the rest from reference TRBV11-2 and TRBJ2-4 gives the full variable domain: EAGVAQSPRYKIIEKRQSVAFWCNPISGHATLYWYQQILGQGPKLLIQFQNNGVVDDSQLPKDRFSAERLKGVDSTLKIQPAKLEDSAVYLCASSLATGWGTNIQYFGAGTRLSVL.

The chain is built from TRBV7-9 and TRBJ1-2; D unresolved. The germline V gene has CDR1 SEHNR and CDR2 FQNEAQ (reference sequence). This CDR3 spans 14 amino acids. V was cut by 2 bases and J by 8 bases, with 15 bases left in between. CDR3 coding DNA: TGTGCCAGCAGCTTACGAGGGAATTTGGAGGGCTACACCTTC. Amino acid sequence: CASSLRGNLEGYTF.

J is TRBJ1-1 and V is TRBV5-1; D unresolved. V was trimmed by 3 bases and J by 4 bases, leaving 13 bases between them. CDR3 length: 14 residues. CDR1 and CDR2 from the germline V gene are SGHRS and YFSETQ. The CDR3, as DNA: TGCGCCAGCAGCTCAAGCTCTACGGGCACTGAAGCTTTCTTT. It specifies CASSSSSTGTEAFF. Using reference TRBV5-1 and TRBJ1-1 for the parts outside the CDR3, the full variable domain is KAGVTQTPRYLIKTRGQQVTLSCSPISGHRSVSWYQQTPGQGLQFLFEYFSETQRNKGNFPGRFSGRQFSNSRSEMNVSTLELGDSALYLCASSSSSTGTEAFFGQGTRLTVV.

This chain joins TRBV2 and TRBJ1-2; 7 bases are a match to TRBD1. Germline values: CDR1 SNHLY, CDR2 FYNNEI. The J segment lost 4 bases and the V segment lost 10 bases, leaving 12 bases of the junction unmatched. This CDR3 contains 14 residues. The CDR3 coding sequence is TGTGCCATTGGGAGGGAAACAGGGGCCTATGGCTACACCTTC. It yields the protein CAIGRETGAYGYTF.

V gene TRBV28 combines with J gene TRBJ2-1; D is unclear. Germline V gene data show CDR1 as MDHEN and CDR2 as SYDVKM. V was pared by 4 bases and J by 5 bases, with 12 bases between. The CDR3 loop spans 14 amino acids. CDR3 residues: CASSSVSLNNEQFF. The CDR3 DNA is TGTGCCAGCAGTTCGGTCTCTCTGAACAATGAGCAGTTCTTC. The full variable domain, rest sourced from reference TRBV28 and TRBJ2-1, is DVKVTQSSRYLVKRTGEKVFLECVQDMDHENMFWYRQDPGLGLRLIYFSYDVKMKEKGDIPEGYSVSREKKERFSLILESASTNQTSMYLCASSSVSLNNEQFFGPGTRLTVL.

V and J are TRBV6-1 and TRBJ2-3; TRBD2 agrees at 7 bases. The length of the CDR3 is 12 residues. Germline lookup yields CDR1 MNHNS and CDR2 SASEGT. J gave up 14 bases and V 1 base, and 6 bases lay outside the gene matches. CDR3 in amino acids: CASSEGPGEGYF. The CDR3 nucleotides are TGTGCCAGCAGTGAAGGCCCGGGGGAGGGGTATTTT.

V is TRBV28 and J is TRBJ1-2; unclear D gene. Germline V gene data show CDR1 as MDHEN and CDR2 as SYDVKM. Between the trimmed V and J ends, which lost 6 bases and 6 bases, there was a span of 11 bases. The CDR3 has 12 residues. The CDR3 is CASRTYINGYTF. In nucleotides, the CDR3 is TGTGCCAGCAGAACCTACATCAATGGCTACACCTTC.

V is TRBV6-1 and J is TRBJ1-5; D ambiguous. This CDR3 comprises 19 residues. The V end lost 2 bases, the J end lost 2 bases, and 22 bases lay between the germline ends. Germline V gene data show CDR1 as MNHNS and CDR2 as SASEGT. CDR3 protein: CASSEPGHRGSVGNQPQHF. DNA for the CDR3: TGTGCCAGCAGTGAACCGGGCCACAGAGGGTCAGTTGGCAATCAGCCCCAGCATTTT.

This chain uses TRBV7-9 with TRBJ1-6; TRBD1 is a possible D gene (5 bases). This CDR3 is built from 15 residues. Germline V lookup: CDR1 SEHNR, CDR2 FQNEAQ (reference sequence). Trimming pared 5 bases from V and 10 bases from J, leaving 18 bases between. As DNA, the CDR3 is TGTGCCAGCAGCCTCAATTCGGGGCTGGGATCACCCCTCCACTTT. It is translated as CASSLNSGLGSPLHF.

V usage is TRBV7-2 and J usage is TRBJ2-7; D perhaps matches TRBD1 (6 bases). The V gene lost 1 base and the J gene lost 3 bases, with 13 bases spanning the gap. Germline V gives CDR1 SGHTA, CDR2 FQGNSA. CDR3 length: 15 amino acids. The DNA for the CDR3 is TGTGCCAGCAGCTTAGTAGTGACAGGCCTCTACGAGCAGTACTTC. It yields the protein CASSLVVTGLYEQYF.

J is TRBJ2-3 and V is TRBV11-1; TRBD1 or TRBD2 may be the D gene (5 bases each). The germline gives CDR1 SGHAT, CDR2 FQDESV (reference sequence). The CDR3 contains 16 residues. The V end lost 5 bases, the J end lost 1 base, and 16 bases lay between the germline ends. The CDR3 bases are TGTGCCAGCAGCCACGACCGGGGCTCTCGCACAGATACGCAGTATTTT. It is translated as CASSHDRGSRTDTQYF.

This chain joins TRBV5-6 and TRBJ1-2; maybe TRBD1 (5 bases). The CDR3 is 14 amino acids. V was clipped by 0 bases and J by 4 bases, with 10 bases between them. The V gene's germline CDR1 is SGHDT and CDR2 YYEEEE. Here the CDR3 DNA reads TGTGCCAGCAGCTTGGTTGTGGGGGTCTATGGCTACACCTTC. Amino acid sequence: CASSLVVGVYGYTF.

The CDR3 DNA follows: TGTGCCAGCAGCTTAGACCGGGACAGGGCCGTCAGTGAAGCTTTCTTT. This sequence encodes CASSLDRDRAVSEAFF. The V gene is TRBV7-2, the J gene TRBJ1-1; 9 bases agree with TRBD1. The CDR3 extends over 16 amino acids. Germline assignment: CDR1 SGHTA and CDR2 FQGNSA. Trimming cost V 1 base and J 7 bases; bases outside gene matches: 10. Combining the CDR3 with reference TRBV7-2 and TRBJ1-1 gives the whole variable domain GAGVSQSPSNKVTEKGKDVELRCDPISGHTALYWYRQSLGQGLEFLIYFQGNSAPDKSGLPSDRFSAERTGGSVSTLTIQRTQQEDSAVYLCASSLDRDRAVSEAFFGQGTRLTVV.

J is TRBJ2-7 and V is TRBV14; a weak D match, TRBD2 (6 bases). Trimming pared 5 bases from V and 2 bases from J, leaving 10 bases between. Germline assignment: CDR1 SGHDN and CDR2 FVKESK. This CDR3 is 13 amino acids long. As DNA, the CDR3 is TGTGCCAGCAGCTTGACTAGTACCTACGAGCAGTACTTC. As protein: CASSLTSTYEQYF.